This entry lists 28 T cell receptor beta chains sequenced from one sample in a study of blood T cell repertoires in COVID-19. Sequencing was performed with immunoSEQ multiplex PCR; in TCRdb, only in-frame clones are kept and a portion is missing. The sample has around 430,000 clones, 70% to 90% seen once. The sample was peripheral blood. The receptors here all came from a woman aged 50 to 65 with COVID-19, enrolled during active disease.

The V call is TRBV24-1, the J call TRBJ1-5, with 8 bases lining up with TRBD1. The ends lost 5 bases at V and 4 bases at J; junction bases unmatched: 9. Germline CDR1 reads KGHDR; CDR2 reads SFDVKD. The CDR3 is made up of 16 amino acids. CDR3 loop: CATSATPDRANQPQHF. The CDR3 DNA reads TGTGCCACCAGTGCGACACCGGACAGGGCGAATCAGCCCCAGCATTTT.

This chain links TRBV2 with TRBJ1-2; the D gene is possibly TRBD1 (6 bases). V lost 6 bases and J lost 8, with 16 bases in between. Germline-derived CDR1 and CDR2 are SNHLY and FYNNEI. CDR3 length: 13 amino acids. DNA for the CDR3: TGTGCCAGCAGGTTAACACAGGGAGTCGGCTACACCTTC. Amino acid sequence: CASRLTQGVGYTF. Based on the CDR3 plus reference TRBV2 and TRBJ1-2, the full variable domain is EPEVTQTPSHQVTQMGQEVILRCVPISNHLYFYWYRQILGQKVEFLVSFYNNEISEKSEIFDDQFSVERPDGSNFTLKIRSTKLEDSAMYFCASRLTQGVGYTFGSGTRLTVV.

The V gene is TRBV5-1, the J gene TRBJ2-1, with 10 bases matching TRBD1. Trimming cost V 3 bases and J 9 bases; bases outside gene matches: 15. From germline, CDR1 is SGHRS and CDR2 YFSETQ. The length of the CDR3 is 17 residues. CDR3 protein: CASSSGAPGQGISEQFF. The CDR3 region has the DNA TGCGCCAGCAGCTCGGGGGCCCCGGGACAGGGGATCTCTGAGCAGTTCTTC.

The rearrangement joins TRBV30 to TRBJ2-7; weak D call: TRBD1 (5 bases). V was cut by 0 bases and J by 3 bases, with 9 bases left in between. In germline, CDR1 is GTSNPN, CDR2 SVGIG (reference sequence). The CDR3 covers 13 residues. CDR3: CAWSVDSSYEQYF. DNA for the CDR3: TGTGCCTGGAGTGTAGACAGCAGCTACGAGCAGTACTTC.

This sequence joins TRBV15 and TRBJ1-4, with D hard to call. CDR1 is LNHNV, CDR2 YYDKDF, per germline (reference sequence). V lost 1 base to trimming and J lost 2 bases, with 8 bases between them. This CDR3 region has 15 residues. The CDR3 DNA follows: TGTGCCACCAGCAGAGCGGCCGGGACTAATGAAAAACTGTTTTTT. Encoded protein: CATSRAAGTNEKLFF.

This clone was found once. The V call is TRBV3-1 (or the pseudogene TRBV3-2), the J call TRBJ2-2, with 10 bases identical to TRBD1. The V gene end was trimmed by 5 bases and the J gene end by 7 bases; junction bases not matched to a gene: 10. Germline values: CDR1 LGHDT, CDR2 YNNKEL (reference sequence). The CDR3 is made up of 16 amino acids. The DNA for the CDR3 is TGTGCCAGCAGCTCAAATCGACAGGGGGCAGGCGGGGAGCTGTTTTTT. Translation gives CASSSNRQGAGGELFF.

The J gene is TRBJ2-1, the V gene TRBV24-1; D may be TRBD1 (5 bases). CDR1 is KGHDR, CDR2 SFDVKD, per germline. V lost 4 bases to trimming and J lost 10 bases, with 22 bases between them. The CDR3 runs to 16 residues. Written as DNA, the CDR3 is TGTGCCACCAGTGAGTCTGGGCTTACAGGCCATGACGAGCAGTTCTTC. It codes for CATSESGLTGHDEQFF.

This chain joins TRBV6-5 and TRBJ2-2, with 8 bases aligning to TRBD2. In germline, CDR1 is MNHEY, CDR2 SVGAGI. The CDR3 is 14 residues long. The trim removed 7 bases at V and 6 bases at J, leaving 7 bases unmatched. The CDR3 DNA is TGTGCCAGCACTCCTAGCGGGCCCCCCGGGGAGCTGTTTTTT. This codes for CASTPSGPPGELFF.

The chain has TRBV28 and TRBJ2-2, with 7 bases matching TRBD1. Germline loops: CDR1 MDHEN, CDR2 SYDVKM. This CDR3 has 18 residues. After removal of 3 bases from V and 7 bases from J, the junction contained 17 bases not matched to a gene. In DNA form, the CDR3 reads TGTGCCAGCAGTTTTAGCTCCCCGAGAGGGGGCGTACACGGGGAGCTGTTTTTT. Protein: CASSFSSPRGGVHGELFF.

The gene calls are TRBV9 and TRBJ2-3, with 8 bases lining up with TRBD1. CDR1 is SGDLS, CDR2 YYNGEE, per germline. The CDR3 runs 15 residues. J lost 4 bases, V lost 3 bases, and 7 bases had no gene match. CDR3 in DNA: TGTGCCAGCAGCGGCTCAGGGGGCGCCTCAGATACGCAGTATTTT. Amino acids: CASSGSGGASDTQYF.

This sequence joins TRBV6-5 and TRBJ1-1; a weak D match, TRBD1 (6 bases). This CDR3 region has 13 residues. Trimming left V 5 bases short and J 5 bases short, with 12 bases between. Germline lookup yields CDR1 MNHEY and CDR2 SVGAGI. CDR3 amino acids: CASSLRGRTEAFF. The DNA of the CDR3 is TGTGCCAGCAGTCTCAGGGGAAGAACTGAAGCTTTCTTT.

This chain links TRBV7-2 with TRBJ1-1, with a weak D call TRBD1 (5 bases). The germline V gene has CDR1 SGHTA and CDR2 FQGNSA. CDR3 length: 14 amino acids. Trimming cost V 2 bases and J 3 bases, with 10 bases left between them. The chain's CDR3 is CASSLITGDTEAFF. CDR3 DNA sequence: TGTGCCAGCAGCTTAATAACGGGGGACACTGAAGCTTTCTTT.

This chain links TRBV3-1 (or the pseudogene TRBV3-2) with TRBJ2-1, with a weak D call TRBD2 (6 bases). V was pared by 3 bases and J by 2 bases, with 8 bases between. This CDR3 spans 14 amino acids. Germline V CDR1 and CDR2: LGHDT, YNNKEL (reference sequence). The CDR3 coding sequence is TGTGCCAGCAGCCAGGGGACTCCCTACAATGAGCAGTTCTTC. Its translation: CASSQGTPYNEQFF.

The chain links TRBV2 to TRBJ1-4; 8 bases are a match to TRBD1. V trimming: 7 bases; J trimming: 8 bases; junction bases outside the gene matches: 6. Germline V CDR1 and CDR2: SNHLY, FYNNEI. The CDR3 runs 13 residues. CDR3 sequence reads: CASKGQEYEKLFF. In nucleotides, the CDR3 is TGTGCCAGCAAGGGACAGGAGTACGAAAAACTGTTTTTT.

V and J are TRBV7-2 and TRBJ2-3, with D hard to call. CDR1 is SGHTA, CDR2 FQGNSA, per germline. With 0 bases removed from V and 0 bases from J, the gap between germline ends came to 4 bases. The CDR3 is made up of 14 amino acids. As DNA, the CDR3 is TGTGCCAGCAGCTTAGCTTCAAGCACAGATACGCAGTATTTT. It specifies CASSLASSTDTQYF.

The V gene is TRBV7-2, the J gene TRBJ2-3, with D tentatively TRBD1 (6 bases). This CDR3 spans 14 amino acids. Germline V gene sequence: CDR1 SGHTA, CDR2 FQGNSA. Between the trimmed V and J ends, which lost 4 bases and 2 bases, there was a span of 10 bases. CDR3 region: CASSYGQSTDTQYF. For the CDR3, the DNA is TGTGCCAGCAGCTACGGACAGTCCACAGATACGCAGTATTTT. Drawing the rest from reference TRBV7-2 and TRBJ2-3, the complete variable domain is GAGVSQSPSNKVTEKGKDVELRCDPISGHTALYWYRQSLGQGLEFLIYFQGNSAPDKSGLPSDRFSAERTGGSVSTLTIQRTQQEDSAVYLCASSYGQSTDTQYFGPGTRLTVL.

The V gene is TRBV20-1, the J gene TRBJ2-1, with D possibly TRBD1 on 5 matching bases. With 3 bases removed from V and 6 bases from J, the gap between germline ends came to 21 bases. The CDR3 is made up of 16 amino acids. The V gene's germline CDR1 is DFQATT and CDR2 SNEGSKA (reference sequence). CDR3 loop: CSASSPLDSFFNEQFF. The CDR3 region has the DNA TGCAGTGCTAGTAGCCCTTTAGACAGTTTCTTCAATGAGCAGTTCTTC.

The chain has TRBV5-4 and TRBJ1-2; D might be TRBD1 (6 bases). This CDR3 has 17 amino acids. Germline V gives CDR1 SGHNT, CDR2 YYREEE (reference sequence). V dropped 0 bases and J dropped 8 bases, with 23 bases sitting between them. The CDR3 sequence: CASSLERLTGIGMGYTF. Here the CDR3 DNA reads TGTGCCAGCAGCTTGGAACGCCTAACAGGGATAGGTATGGGCTACACCTTC.

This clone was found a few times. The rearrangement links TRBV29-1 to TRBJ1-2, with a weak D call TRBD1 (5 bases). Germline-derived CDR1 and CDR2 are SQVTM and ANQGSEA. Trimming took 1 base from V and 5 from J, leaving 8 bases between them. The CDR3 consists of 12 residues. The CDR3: CSVEGPGYGYTF. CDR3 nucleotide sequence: TGCAGCGTTGAAGGTCCAGGGTATGGCTACACCTTC. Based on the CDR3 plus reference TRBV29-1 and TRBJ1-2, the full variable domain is SAVISQKPSRDICQRGTSLTIQCQVDSQVTMMFWYRQQPGQSLTLIATANQGSEATYESGFVIDKFPISRPNLTFSTLTVSNMSPEDSSIYLCSVEGPGYGYTFGSGTRLTVV.

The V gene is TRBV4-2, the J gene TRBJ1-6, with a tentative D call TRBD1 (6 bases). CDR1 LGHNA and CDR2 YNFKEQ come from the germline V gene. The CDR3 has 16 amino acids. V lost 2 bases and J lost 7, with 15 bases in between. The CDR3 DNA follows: TGTGCCAGCAGCCAACCGGCCGAGGGGGACAATTCACCCCTCCACTTT. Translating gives CASSQPAEGDNSPLHF.

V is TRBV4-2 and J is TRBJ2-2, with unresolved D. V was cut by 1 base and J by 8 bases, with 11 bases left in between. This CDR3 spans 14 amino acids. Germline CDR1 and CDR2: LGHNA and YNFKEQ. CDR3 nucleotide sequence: TGTGCCAGCAGCCAAGTCTACCTCGTAGGGGAGCTGTTTTTT. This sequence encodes CASSQVYLVGELFF.

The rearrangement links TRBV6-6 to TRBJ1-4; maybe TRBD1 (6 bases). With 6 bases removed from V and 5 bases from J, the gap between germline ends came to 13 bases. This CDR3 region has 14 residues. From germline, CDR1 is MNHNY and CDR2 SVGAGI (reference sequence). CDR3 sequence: CASSSDSLNEKLFF. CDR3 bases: TGTGCCAGCAGCTCGGACAGCTTGAATGAAAAACTGTTTTTT.

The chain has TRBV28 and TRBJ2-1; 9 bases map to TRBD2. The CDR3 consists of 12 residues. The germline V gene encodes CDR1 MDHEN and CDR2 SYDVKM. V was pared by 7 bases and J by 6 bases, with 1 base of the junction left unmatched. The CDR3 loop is CASMTSGNEQFF. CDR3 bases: TGTGCCAGCATGACTAGCGGCAATGAGCAGTTCTTC.

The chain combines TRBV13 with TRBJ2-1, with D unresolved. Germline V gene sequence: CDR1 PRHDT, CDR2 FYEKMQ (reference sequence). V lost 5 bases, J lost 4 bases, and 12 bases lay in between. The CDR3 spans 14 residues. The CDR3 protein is CASSPPAGYNEQFF. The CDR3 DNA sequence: TGTGCCAGCAGCCCTCCCGCCGGTTACAATGAGCAGTTCTTC. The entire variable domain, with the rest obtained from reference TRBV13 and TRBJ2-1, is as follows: AAGVIQSPRHLIKEKRETATLKCYPIPRHDTVYWYQQGPGQDPQFLISFYEKMQSDKGSIPDRFSAQQFSDYHSELNMSSLELGDSALYFCASSPPAGYNEQFFGPGTRLTVL.

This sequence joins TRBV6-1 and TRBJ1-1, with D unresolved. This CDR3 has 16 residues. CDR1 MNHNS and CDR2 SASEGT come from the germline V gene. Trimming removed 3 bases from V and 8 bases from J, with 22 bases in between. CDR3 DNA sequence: TGTGCCAGCAGTGATGGGAGCACATCCCACCAAGGGGAAGCTTTCTTT. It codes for CASSDGSTSHQGEAFF.

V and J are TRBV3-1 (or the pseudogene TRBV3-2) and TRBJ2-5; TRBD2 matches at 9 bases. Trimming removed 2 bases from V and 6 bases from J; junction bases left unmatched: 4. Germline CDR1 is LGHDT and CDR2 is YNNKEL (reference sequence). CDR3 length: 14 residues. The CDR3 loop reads CASSQSAGGQTQYF. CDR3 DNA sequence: TGTGCCAGCAGCCAATCCGCGGGGGGGCAGACCCAGTACTTC.

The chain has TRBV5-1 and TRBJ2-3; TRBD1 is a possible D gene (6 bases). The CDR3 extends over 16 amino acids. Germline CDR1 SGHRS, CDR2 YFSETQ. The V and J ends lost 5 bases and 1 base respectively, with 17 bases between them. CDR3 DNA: TGCGCCAGCAGTATTGGCCCAGGGGACGGCACAGATACGCAGTATTTT. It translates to CASSIGPGDGTDTQYF.

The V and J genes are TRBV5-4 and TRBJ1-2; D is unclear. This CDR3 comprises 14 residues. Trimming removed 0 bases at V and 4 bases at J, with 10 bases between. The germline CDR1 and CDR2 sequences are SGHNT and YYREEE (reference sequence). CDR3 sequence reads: CASSLESVPYGYTF. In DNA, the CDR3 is TGTGCCAGCAGCTTGGAGTCGGTCCCCTATGGCTACACCTTC.